This T cell receptor (beta chain) was identified during a study of type 1 regulatory T cells. One entry per CDR3 protein results from TCRdb running MiXCR on the reads. The sample holds 14,000 to 15,000 distinct CDR3 sequences; roughly an eighth are singletons and the top ten take approximately 15%. V was clipped by 7 bases and J by 3 bases; unmatched bases: 5. The CDR3 is 13 amino acids. Germline V gives CDR1 KGHSH, CDR2 LQKENI. This clonotype was counted once. The antigen remains undetermined. The TCR was taken from a human donor in good health. The J gene is TRBJ1-1, the V gene TRBV18, with TRBD1 matching over 7 bases. Sample: cultured T cells, either the whole culture or a sorted T cell fraction (not recorded which). The CDR3 region has the DNA TGTGCCAGCTTGGCAACAGGGGACACTGAAGCTTTCTTT. It codes for CASLATGDTEAFF.